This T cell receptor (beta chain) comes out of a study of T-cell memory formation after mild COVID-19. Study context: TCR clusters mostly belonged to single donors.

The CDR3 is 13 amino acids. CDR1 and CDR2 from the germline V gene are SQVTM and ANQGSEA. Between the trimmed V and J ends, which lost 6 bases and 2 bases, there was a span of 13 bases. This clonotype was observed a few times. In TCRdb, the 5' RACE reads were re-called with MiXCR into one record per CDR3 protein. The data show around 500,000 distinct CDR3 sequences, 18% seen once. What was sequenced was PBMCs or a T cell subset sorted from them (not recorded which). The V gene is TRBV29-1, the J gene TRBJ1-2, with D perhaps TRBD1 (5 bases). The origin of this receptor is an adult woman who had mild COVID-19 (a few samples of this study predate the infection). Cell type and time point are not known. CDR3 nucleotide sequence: TGCAGCGTCGTAAAGACAGAGAACTATGGCTACACCTTC. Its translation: CSVVKTENYGYTF.